Reported below is one TCR beta chain. The sample holds many counts of this clone. What this receptor recognizes is not known. No base quality values were provided; no much bigger clone lies one nucleotide off. The data stem from a study of metastatic and nonmetastatic thyroid tumors (dated by TCRdb to about 2020). Context from the whole study: Repertoires were compared across peripheral blood and tumor or nodule tissue samples from malignant and benign thyroid patients. What the study reported, not specific to this receptor: TCR beta diversity was reported as significantly higher in malignant tumors than in benign nodules, in both blood and tumor samples.

None of the patients had been given any treatment before thyroid surgery. Patient clinical samples collected from about 2012 to 2019 were retrospectively analysed using T-cell receptor beta sequencing. Library construction relied on PCR. TCRdb shows the sequencer as Illumina HiSeq 4000. The TCR beta-chain CDR3 region of each patient was profiled by high-throughput sequencing. Per the source publication's procedure: Drawing on CDR3 differences between clinicopathological groups, the researchers built a classifier meant to tell apart patients with distant-metastatic papillary thyroid cancer. The Shannon index was used to measure repertoire diversity, and the Morisita-Horn index was used to measure how similar tumor and blood repertoires were. The public sequencing data were trimmed at Q25 with fastp and processed into clonotypes with MiXCR by TCRdb, which kept only in-frame beta chains. The authors' filters were not applied to this entry. This sample gives 32,000 or so clones in total; about 18% of them show up just once. Jointly, the top ten make up around 11% of the sample.

CDR1 and CDR2 are drawn from the germline V gene: MNHNS, SASEGT. The CDR3 covers 15 residues, taking in both the cysteine and the phenylalanine. Kept here is only the CDR3 DNA, which spans 45 bases and is read in frame from base 1. For this chain, trimming is 5 bases at the V end and 4 bases at the J end, and the number of junction bases without a gene match is 8. Material: blood. The TCR was taken from a male donor with papillary thyroid cancer or a benign thyroid nodule (not recorded which). Some clones in this sample may be carry-over from other donors' samples. The chain uses TRBV6-1 and TRBJ2-5, with 9 bases in between that match TRBD2. The CDR3 has the sequence CASSFRGGGRETQYF. The DNA sequence follows: TGTGCCAGCAGTTTCCGCGGGGGGGGTAGAGAGACCCAGTACTTC.